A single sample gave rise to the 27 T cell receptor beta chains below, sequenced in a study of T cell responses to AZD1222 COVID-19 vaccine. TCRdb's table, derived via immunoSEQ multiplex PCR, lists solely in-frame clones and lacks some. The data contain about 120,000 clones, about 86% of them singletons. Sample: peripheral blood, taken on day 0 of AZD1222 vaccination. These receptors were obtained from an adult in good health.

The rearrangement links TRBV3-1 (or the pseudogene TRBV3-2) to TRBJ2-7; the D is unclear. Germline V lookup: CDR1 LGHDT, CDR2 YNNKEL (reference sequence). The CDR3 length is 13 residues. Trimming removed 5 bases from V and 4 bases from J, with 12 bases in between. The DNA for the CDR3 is TGTGCCAGCAGCTACGGCCCTCATTACGAGCAGTACTTC. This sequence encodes CASSYGPHYEQYF.

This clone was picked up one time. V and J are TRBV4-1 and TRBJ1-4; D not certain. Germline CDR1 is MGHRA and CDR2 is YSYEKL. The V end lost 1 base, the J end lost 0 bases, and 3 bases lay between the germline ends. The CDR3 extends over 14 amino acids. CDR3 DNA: TGCGCCAGCAGCCAAGGTTCAACTAATGAAAAACTGTTTTTT. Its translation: CASSQGSTNEKLFF.

CDR3 protein: CASSQAGPSGNTIYF. Written as DNA, the CDR3 is TGTGCCAGCAGCCAAGCAGGACCCTCTGGAAACACCATATATTTT. This rearrangement joins TRBV4-2 to TRBJ1-3; D unclear. Trimming left V 1 base short and J 0 bases short, with 7 bases between. Germline assignment: CDR1 LGHNA and CDR2 YNFKEQ. The CDR3 extends over 15 amino acids.

The CDR3 protein is CASSPDGAGGQPQHF. CDR3 DNA: TGCGCCAGCAGCCCGGACGGCGCAGGGGGTCAGCCCCAGCATTTT. The chain combines TRBV5-1 with TRBJ1-5, with TRBD1 identical over 7 bases. V was clipped by 4 bases and J by 6 bases; unmatched bases: 10. The germline gives CDR1 SGHRS, CDR2 YFSETQ. The CDR3 has 15 amino acids.

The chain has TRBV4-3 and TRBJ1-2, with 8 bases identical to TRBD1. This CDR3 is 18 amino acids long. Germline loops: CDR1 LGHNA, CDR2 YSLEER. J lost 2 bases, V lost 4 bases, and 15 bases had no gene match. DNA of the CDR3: TGCGCCAGCAGCCGGATGACAGGGGCCCCCACCGCAAACTATGGCTACACCTTC. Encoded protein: CASSRMTGAPTANYGYTF.

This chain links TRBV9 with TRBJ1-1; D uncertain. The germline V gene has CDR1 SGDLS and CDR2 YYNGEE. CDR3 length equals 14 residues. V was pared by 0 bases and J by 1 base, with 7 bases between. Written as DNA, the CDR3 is TGTGCCAGCAGCGTAGATCCCAGGAACACTGAAGCTTTCTTT. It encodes CASSVDPRNTEAFF.

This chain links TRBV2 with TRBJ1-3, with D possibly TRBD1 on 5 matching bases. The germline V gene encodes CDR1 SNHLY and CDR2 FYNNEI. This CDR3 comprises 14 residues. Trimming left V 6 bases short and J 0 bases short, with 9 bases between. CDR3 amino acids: CASSRGNSGNTIYF. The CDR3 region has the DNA TGTGCCAGCAGCCGGGGGAACTCTGGAAACACCATATATTTT.

Written as DNA, the CDR3 is TGTGCCAGCAGCTTGGAACAGCATTCACCCCTCCACTTT. This codes for CASSLEQHSPLHF. The gene calls are TRBV5-4 and TRBJ1-6; D gene unclear. The germline V gene has CDR1 SGHNT and CDR2 YYREEE (reference sequence). Trimming removed 0 bases at V and 8 bases at J, with 6 bases between. CDR3 length: 13 amino acids. Combining the CDR3 with reference TRBV5-4 and TRBJ1-6 gives the whole variable domain ETGVTQSPTHLIKTRGQQVTLRCSSQSGHNTVSWYQQALGQGPQFIFQYYREEENGRGNFPPRFSGLQFPNYSSELNVNALELDDSALYLCASSLEQHSPLHFGNGTRLTVT.

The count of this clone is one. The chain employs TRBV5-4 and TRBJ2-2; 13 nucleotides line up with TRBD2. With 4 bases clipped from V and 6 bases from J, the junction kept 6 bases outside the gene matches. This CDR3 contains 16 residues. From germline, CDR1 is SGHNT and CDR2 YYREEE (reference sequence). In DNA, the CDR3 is TGTGCCAGCAGCAAATGGACTAGCGGGAGCCCCGGGGAGCTGTTTTTT. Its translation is CASSKWTSGSPGELFF. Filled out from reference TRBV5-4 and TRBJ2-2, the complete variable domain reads ETGVTQSPTHLIKTRGQQVTLRCSSQSGHNTVSWYQQALGQGPQFIFQYYREEENGRGNFPPRFSGLQFPNYSSELNVNALELDDSALYLCASSKWTSGSPGELFFGEGSRLTVL.

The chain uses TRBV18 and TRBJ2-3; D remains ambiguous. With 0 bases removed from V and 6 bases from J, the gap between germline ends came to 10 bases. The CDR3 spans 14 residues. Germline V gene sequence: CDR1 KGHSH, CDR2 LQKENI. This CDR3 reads CASSPPNSPDTQYF. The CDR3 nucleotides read TGTGCCAGCTCACCACCGAATAGCCCGGATACGCAGTATTTT.

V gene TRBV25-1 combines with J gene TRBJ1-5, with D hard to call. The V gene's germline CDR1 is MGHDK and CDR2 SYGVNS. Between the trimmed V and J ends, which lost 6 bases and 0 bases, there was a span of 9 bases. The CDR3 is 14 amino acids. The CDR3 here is CASRGDTSNQPQHF. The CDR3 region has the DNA TGTGCCAGCAGGGGAGATACTAGCAATCAGCCCCAGCATTTT.

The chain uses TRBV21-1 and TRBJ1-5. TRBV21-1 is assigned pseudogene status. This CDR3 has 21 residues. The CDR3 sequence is CASSNDPGGQSPREAGQPQHF. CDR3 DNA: TGTGCCAGCAGCAATGACCCGGGGGGACAGTCGCCCCGTGAAGCAGGGCAGCCCCAGCATTTT.

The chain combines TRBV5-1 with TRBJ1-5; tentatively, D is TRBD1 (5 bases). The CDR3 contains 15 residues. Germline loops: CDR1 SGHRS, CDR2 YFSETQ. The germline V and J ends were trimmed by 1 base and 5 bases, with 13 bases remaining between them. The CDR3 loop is CASSLNGQRYQPQHF. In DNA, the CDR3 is TGCGCCAGCAGCTTGAACGGACAAAGGTATCAGCCCCAGCATTTT.

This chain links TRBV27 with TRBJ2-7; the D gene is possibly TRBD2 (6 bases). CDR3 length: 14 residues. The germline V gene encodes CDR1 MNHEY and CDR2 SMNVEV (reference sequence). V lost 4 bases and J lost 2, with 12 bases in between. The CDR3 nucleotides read TGTGCCAGCAGTTCCTACGCGGGGACCTACGAGCAGTACTTC. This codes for CASSSYAGTYEQYF.

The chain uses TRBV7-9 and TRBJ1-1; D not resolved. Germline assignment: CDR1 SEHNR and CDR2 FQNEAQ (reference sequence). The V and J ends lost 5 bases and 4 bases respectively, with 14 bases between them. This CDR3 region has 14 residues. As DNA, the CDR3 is TGTGCCAGCAGCCCCGGACGCCAAAGCACTGAAGCTTTCTTT. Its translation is CASSPGRQSTEAFF.

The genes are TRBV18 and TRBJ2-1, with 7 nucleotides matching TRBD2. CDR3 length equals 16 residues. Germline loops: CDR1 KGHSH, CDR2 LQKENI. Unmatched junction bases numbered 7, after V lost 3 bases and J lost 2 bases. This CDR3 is CASSPVSGRAYNEQFF. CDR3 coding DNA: TGTGCCAGCTCACCCGTTTCAGGGAGGGCCTACAATGAGCAGTTCTTC.

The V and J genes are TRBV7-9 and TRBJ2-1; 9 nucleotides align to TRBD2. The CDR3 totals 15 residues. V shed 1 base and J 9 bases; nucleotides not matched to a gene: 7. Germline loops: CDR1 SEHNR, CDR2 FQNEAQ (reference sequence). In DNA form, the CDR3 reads TGTGCCAGCAGCTTAGTTGGCGGGGGGGCCATTGAGCAGTTCTTC. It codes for CASSLVGGGAIEQFF.

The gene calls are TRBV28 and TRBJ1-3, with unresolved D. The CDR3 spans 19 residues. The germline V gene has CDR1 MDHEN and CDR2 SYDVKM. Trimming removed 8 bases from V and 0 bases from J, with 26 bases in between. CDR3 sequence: CASVGLPTPEESSGNTIYF. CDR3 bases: TGTGCCAGCGTCGGACTGCCTACCCCCGAAGAGAGCTCTGGAAACACCATATATTTT. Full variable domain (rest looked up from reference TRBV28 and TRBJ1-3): DVKVTQSSRYLVKRTGEKVFLECVQDMDHENMFWYRQDPGLGLRLIYFSYDVKMKEKGDIPEGYSVSREKKERFSLILESASTNQTSMYLCASVGLPTPEESSGNTIYFGEGSWLTVV.

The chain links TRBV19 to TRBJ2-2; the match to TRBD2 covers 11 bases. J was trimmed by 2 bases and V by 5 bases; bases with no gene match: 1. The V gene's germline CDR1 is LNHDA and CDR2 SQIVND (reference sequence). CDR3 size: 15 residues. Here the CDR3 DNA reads TGTGCCAGTAGTGGACTAGCGGGTAACACCGGGGAGCTGTTTTTT. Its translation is CASSGLAGNTGELFF.

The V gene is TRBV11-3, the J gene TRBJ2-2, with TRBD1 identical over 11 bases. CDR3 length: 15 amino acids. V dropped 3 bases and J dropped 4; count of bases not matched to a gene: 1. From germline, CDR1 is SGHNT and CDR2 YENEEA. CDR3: CASSLGTGGTGELFF. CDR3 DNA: TGTGCCAGCAGCTTGGGGACAGGGGGCACCGGGGAGCTGTTTTTT.

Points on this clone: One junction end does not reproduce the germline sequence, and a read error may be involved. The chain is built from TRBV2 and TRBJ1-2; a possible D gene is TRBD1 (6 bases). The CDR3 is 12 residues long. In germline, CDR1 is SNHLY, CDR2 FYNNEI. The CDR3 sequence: CASGERGYGYTF. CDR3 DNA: TGTGCCAGCGGTGAGAGGGGGTATGGCTACACCTTC.

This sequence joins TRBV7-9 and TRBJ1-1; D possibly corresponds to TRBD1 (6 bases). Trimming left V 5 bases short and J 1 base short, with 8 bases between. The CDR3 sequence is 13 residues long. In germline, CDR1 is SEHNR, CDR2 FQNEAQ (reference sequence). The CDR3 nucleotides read TGTGCCAGCAGCGCACAGGGGAACACTGAAGCTTTCTTT. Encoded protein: CASSAQGNTEAFF.

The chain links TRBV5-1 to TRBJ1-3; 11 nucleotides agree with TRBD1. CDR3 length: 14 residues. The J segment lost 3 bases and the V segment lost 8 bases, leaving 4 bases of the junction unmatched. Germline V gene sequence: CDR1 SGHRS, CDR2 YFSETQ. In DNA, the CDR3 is TGCGCCAGTCAGGACAGGGGGCTTGGAAACACCATATATTTT. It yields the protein CASQDRGLGNTIYF.

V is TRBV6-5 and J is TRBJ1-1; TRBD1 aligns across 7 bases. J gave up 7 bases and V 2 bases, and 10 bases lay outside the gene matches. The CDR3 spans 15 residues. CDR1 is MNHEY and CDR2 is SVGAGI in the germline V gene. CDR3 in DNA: TGTGCCAGCAGTTACGGAGGACAGGTTTCTTTTGAAGCTTTCTTT. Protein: CASSYGGQVSFEAFF.

The CDR3: CAYPPPQGQSRTDYGYTF. For the CDR3, the DNA is TGTGCCTACCCGCCGCCCCAGGGACAGTCACGGACGGATTATGGCTACACCTTC. The V call is TRBV30, the J call TRBJ1-2; 7 bases are a match to TRBD1. This CDR3 is 18 amino acids long. Germline CDR1 reads GTSNPN; CDR2 reads SVGIG (reference sequence). Trimming removed 7 bases from V and 5 bases from J; junction bases left unmatched: 25.

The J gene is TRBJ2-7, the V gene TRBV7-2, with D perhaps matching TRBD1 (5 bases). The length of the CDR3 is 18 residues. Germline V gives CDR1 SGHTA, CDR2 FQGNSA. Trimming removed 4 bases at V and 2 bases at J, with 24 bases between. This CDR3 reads CASSSPLQVTLKAYEQYF. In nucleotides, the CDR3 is TGTGCCAGCAGCTCCCCGTTACAGGTGACACTCAAAGCCTACGAGCAGTACTTC.

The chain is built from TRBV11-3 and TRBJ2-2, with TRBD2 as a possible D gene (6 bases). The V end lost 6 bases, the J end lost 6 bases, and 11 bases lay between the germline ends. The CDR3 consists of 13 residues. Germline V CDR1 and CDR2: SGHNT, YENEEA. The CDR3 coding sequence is TGTGCCAGCAGTCCTCGCGGGGCCGGGGAGCTGTTTTTT. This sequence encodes CASSPRGAGELFF.